This T cell receptor (beta chain) was observed in a study of T cells in Graves' hyperthyroidism and ophthalmopathy. Findings and limits, study-wide: With a median lead of around 6.7 months before onset, the model predicted ophthalmopathy. Expanded thyroid clonotypes (above 0.001) were mostly also found in blood.

This clonotype came up a few times. Its antigen is still unknown. TCR beta CDR3 regions were amplified from RNA transcripts. Using the HTBI primer set, a first-round RT-PCR was run on the TCR CDR3. One entry per CDR3 protein results from TCRdb running MiXCR on the multiplex PCR reads. The table records approximately 620,000 distinct CDR3 sequences, approximately 13% of them present only once. The study enrolled patients aged 18 to 65 with newly diagnosed hyperthyroidism of under 2 months' duration. Sample collection date corresponds to first hyperthyroidism diagnosis, prior to any ophthalmopathy symptoms. This receptor was identified in a woman between 25 and 40 years old with Graves' hyperthyroidism that later progressed to Graves' ophthalmopathy. The sample taken for sequencing was blood.

CDR3: CASSDLALAKNIQYF. The DNA for the CDR3 is TGTGCCAGCAGTGACCTAGCGCTAGCCAAAAACATTCAGTACTTC. The genes are TRBV6-1 and TRBJ2-4; tentative D call: TRBD2 (6 bases). The CDR3 runs 15 residues. Trimming stripped 3 bases from V and 0 bases from J, with 9 bases between. The V gene's germline CDR1 is MNHNS and CDR2 SASEGT.